In this sample, the clone carrying this T cell receptor beta chain turned up once. The antigen remains unidentified. Sequenced by immunoSEQ multiplex PCR; TCRdb stores in-frame clones only, minus some. This sample has millions of clones, with more than 80% found just once. CDR1 and CDR2 (germline): MDHEN, SYDVKM. The CDR3 is made up of 15 amino acids. Unmatched junction bases numbered 6, after V lost 4 bases and J lost 1 base. The sample belongs to a study of shared clonotypes between healthy human individuals. Notes on the study in general: It was anticipated that sequencing depth would influence how many clonotypes donors shared.

Specimen: naive CD4+ T cells from PBMCs. Subset in this sample: CD45RA+ positively selected. The sequence came from a man between 18 and 35 years old in good health. Some clones in this sample may be carry-over from other donors' samples. The V gene is TRBV28, the J gene TRBJ1-1, with TRBD1 matching 7 bases. The CDR3 here is CASSSQTGSNTEAFF. The CDR3 coding sequence is TGTGCCAGCAGTTCTCAGACAGGGTCGAACACTGAAGCTTTCTTT.